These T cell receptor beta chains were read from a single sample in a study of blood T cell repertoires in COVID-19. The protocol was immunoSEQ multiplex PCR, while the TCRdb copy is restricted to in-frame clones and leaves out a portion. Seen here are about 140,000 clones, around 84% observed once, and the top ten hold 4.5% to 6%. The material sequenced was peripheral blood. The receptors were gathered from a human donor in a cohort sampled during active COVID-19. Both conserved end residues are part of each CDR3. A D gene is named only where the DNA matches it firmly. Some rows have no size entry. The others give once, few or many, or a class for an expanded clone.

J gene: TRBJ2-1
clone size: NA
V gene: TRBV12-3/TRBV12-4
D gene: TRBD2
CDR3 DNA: TGTGCCAGCGGGAGGGACAATGAGCAGTTCTTC
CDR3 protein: CASGRDNEQFF

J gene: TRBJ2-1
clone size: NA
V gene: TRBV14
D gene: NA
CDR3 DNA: TGTGCCAGCAGCCGCCCAAGACAGGACTACAATGAGCAGTTCTTC
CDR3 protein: CASSRPRQDYNEQFF

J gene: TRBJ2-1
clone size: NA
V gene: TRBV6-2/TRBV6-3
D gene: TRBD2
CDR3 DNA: TGTGCCAGCAGCCCGGGACTAGCGGAAAGCTCCTACAATGAGCAGTTCTTC
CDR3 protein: CASSPGLAESSYNEQFF

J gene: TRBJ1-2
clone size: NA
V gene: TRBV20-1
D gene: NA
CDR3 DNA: TGCAGTGCTAGTACCCAGGGCTATGGCTACACCTTC
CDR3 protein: CSASTQGYGYTF

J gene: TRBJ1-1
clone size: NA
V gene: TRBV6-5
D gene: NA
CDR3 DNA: TGTGCCAGCATCTCCGGGGGGCCGGGCACTGAAGCTTTCTTT
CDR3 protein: CASISGGPGTEAFF

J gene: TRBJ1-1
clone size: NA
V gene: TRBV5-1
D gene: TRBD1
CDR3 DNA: TGCGCCAGCAGCTCGGGACAGATGTGGAACACTGAAGCTTTCTTT
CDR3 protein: CASSSGQMWNTEAFF

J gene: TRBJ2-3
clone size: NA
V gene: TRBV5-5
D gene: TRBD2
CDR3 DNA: TGTGCCAGCAGCTTGGCGGGGGGGACGGGGATCACAGATACGCAGTATTTT
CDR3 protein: CASSLAGGTGITDTQYF

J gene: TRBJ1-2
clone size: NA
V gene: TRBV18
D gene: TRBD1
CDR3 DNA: TGTGCCAGCTCACCACCGAGGGGACAGCCACAATATGGCTACACCTTC
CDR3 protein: CASSPPRGQPQYGYTF

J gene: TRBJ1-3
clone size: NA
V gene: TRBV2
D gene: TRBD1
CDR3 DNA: TGTGCCAGCAGTACAGGGGGCCATGGAAACACCATATATTTT
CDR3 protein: CASSTGGHGNTIYF

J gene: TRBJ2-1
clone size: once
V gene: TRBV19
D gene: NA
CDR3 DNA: TGTGCCAGTAGTATAAGGTACAGAGAGTACAATGAGCAGTTCTTC
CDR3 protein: CASSIRYREYNEQFF

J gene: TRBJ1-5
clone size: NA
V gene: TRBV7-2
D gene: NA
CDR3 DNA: TGTGCCAGCAGCTTAGGGGGGGGATCTAATCAGCCCCAGCATTTT
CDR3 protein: CASSLGGGSNQPQHF

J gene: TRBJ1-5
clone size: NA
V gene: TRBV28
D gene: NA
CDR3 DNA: TGTGCCAGCAGTCTTGGACTCCACAATCAGCCCCAGCATTTT
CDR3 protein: CASSLGLHNQPQHF

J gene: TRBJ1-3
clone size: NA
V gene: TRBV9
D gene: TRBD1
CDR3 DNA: TGTGCCAGCTCCGGGACAGGGACTCTTGGAAACACCATATATTTT
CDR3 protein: CASSGTGTLGNTIYF

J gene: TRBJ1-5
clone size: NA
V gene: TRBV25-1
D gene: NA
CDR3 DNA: TGTGCCAGCAGTGAATTAAACAACGATCAGCCCCAGCATTTT
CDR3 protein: CASSELNNDQPQHF

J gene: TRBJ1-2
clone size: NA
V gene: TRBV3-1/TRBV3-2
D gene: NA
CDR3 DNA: TGTGCCAGCAGCCCATCCGGGACAAATTATGGCTACACCTTC
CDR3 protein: CASSPSGTNYGYTF

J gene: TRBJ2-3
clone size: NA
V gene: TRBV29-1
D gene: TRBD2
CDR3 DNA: TGCAGCGTTGCCCCGGGGAGCGGGGCAGGCACAGATACGCAGTATTTT
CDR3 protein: CSVAPGSGAGTDTQYF

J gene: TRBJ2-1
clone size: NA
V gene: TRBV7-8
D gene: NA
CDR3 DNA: TGTGCCAGCAGCCCCGGGGTAGCGGCCTTGAATGAGCAGTTCTTC
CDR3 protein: CASSPGVAALNEQFF

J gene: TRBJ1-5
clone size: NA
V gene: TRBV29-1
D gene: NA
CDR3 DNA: TGCAGCGTTGAGCAGGGGAATGGCAATCAGCCCCAGCATTTT
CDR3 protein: CSVEQGNGNQPQHF

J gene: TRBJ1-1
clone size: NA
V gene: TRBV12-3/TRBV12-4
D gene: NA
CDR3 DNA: TGTGCCAGCAGTTCGGTGGGGGGCACTGAAGCTTTCTTT
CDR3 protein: CASSSVGGTEAFF

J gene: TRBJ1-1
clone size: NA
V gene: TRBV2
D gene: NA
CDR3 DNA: TGTGCCAGCAGTCTCAGTTCCATGGCTGAAGCTTTCTTT
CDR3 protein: CASSLSSMAEAFF

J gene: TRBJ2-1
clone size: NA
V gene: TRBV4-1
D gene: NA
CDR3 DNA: TGCGCCAGCAGCCAAGATGCTTTGGGTCGCCCGGGGGAGCAGTTCTTC
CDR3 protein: CASSQDALGRPGEQFF

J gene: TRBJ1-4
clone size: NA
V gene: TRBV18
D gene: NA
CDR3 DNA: TGTGCCAGCTCACCACGGGACACCCAGGGAGTGACTAATGAAAAACTGTTTTTT
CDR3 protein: CASSPRDTQGVTNEKLFF

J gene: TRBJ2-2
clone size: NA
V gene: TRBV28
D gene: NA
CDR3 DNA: TGTGCCAGCAGTTCCCTAGCGAAGAACACCGGGGAGCTGTTTTTT
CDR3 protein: CASSSLAKNTGELFF

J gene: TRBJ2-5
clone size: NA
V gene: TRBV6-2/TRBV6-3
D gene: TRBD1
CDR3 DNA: TGTGCCAGCAGCAATCTGAACAGGGGACAAGAGACCCAGTACTTC
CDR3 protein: CASSNLNRGQETQYF

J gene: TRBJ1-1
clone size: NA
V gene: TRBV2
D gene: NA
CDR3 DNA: TGTGCCAGCAGTGAAACAGGGAACACTGAAGCTTTCTTT
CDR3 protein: CASSETGNTEAFF

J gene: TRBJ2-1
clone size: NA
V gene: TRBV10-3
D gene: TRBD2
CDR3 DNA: TGTGCCACCTTTGGACTAGCTTGGGATGAGCAGTTCTTC
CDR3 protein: CATFGLAWDEQFF

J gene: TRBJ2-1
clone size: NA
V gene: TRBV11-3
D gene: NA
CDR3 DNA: TGTGCCAGCAGCTTAAGGGGAAGCTCCTACAATGAGCAGTTCTTC
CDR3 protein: CASSLRGSSYNEQFF

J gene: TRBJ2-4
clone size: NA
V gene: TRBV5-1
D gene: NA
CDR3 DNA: TGCGCCAGCAGCTTGGCAGGCAGGGGTGCCTCAGCCAAAAACATTCAGTACTTC
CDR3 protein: CASSLAGRGASAKNIQYF

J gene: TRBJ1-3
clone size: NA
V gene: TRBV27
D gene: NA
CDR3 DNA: TGTGCCAGCAGCGTTTCCTACTCTGGAAACACCATATATTTT
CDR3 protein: CASSVSYSGNTIYF

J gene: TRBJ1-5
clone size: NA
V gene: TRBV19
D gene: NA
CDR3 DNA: TGTGCCAGTAGTGCGGAACGAGAAGGATTGGCCCAGCATTTT
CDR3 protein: CASSAEREGLAQHF

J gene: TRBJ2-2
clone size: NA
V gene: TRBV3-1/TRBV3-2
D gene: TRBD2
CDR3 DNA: TGTGCCAGCAGCCAAGCGGCGGGGGGTCTCACCGGGGAGCTGTTTTTT
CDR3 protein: CASSQAAGGLTGELFF

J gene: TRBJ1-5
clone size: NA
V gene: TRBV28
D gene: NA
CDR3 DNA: TGTGCCAGCAGTCCTATTAATCAGCCCCAGCATTTT
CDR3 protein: CASSPINQPQHF

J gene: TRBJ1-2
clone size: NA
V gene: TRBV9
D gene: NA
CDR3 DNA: TGTGCCAGCAGCGGGCGAGCGGATGGCTACACCTTC
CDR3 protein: CASSGRADGYTF

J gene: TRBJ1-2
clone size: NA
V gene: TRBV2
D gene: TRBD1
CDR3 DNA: TGTGCCAGCAGTCCCGACAGGGATAACTATGGCTACACCTTC
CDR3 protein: CASSPDRDNYGYTF

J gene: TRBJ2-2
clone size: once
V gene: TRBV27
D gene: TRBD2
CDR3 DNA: TGTGCCAGCAGTTTATTTCCAGCGGGACCTTCCACCGGGGAGCTGTTTTTT
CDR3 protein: CASSLFPAGPSTGELFF

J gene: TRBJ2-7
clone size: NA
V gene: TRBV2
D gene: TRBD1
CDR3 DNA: TGTGCCAGCGGACAGGGCAAAACCTACGAGCAGTACTTC
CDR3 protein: CASGQGKTYEQYF

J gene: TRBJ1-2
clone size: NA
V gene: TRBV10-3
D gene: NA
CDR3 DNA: TGTGCCATCAGAGGCGAGGTACTTATAGGCTACACCTTC
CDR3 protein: CAIRGEVLIGYTF

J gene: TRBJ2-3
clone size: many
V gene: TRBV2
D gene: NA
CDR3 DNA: TGTGCCAGCAGCATACCCACACCCAGGGGATTGAGTACGCAGTATTTT
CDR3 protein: CASSIPTPRGLSTQYF

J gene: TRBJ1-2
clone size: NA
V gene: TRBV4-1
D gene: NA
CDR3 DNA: TGCGCCAGCAGCCAACTCAGGGGACCTCTCTATGGCTACACCTTC
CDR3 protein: CASSQLRGPLYGYTF

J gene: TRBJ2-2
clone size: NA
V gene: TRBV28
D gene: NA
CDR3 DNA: TGTGCCAGCAGTTTTGTAGAGGAGCTGTTTTTT
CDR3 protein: CASSFVEELFF

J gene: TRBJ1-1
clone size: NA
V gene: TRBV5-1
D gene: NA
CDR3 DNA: TGCGCCAGCAGCTTGGTAGGGGTCGGAGACACTGAAGCTTTCTTT
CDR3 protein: CASSLVGVGDTEAFF

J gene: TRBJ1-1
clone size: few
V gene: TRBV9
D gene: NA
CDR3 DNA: TGTGCCAGCAGCGTAGATGGCAGGGGGAACACTGAAGCTTTCTTT
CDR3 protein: CASSVDGRGNTEAFF

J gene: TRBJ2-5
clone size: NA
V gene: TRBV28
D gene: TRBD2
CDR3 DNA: TGTGCCAGCAGTTTCCGTAGCGGGGTGTACCAAGAGACCCAGTACTTC
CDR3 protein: CASSFRSGVYQETQYF

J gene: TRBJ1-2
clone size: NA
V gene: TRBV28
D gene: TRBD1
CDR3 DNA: TGTGCCAGCAGTTTGACTGAGGGGGCTCTGTATGGCTACACCTTC
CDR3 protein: CASSLTEGALYGYTF

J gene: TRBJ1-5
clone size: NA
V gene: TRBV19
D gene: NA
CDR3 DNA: TGTGCCAGTAGGCAGGGTTACCAGCCCCAGCATTTT
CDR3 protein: CASRQGYQPQHF

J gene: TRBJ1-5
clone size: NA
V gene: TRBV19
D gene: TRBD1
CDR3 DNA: TGTGCCAGTAGTATGAGGAGGGGACAGGGAGGCAATCAGCCCCAGCATTTT
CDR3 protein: CASSMRRGQGGNQPQHF

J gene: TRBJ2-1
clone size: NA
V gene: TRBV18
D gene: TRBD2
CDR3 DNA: TGTGCCAGCTCACTAGCTCGGGGGGAGAGTAACTACAATGAGCAGTTCTTC
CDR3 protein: CASSLARGESNYNEQFF

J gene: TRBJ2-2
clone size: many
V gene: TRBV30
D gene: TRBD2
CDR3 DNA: TGTGCCCGGGGACTAGCGGGAGACACCGGGGAGCTGTTTTTT
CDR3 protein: CARGLAGDTGELFF

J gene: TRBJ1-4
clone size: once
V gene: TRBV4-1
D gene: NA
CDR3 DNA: TGCGCCAGCAGCTTAGAATTGCCTCGTGAAAAACTGTTTTTT
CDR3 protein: CASSLELPREKLFF

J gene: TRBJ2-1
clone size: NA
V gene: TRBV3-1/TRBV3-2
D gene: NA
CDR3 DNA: TGTGCCAGCAGCCGCGGCTACCAAGAGCAGTTCTTC
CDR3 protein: CASSRGYQEQFF

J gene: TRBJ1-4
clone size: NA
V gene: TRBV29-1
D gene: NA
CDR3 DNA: TGCAGCGTTGAAATTCGCGGCAGTCGGTATGAAAAACTGTTTTTT
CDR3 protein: CSVEIRGSRYEKLFF

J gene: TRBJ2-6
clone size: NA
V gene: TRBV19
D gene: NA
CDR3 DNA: TGTGCCAGTAGTATTGTAGGGCGGGCTGGGGCCAACGTCCTGACTTTC
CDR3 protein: CASSIVGRAGANVLTF